Listed here are 22 T cell receptor beta chains from one sample, sequenced in a study of CD8 T cells in Susac syndrome. Reverse transcription of roughly 0.45 to 1 ug RNA was carried out with random hexamers. TCRdb reprocessed the immunoSEQ multiplex PCR reads with MiXCR, giving one entry per CDR3 protein. The table lists a few hundred thousand distinct CDR3 sequences, approximately 89% of them singletons. The sequenced sample consisted of CD8+ T cells from PBMCs. The receptors originated from a human donor with multiple sclerosis.

The chain links TRBV30 to TRBJ1-1; 8 nucleotides align to TRBD1. From germline, CDR1 is GTSNPN and CDR2 SVGIG (reference sequence). CDR3 size: 13 residues. V lost 4 bases and J lost 0; bases outside the gene matches: 1. The CDR3 loop reads CAWTTGVNTEAFF. The CDR3 nucleotides read TGTGCCTGGACGACAGGGGTGAACACTGAAGCTTTCTTT. Complete variable domain (other parts from reference TRBV30 and TRBJ1-1): SQTIHQWPATLVQPVGSPLSLECTVEGTSNPNLYWYRQAAGRGLQLLFYSVGIGQISSEVPQNLSASRPQDRQFILSSKKLLLSDSGFYLCAWTTGVNTEAFFGQGTRLTVV.

Remarks on this clonotype: One end of the junction does not line up with germline, which may come from a read error. The chain uses TRBV20-1 and TRBJ1-5; perhaps TRBD1 as D (6 bases). CDR3 length equals 13 residues. Per the germline V gene, CDR1 is DFQATT and CDR2 is SNEGSKA (reference sequence). The CDR3 sequence is CSGADSLNQLQHF. DNA for the CDR3: TGCAGTGGAGCGGACAGCCTTAATCAGCTCCAGCATTTT.

V usage is TRBV4-1 and J usage is TRBJ2-1; 10 bases fit TRBD2. In germline, CDR1 is MGHRA, CDR2 YSYEKL. The CDR3 is 17 residues long. With 0 bases clipped from V and 8 bases from J, the junction kept 10 bases outside the gene matches. This chain's CDR3 is CASSQEPGAGGPDEQFF. The CDR3 nucleotides are TGCGCCAGCAGCCAAGAACCGGGAGCGGGAGGGCCCGATGAGCAGTTCTTC.

J is TRBJ2-1 and V is TRBV6-1; 11 bases match TRBD2. CDR1 is MNHNS and CDR2 is SASEGT in the germline V gene. Germline trimming cut 8 bases from V and 8 bases from J; bases unmatched to any gene: 11. The CDR3 has 15 amino acids. The CDR3 is CASCLAGGNLDEQFF. As DNA, the CDR3 is TGTGCCAGCTGCCTAGCGGGGGGTAATTTGGATGAGCAGTTCTTC.

The gene calls are TRBV9 and TRBJ2-4, with 8 bases matching TRBD2. The junction had 7 bases not matched to a gene; V was cut back by 0 bases and J by 2 bases. Germline CDR1 SGDLS, CDR2 YYNGEE. This CDR3 contains 17 residues. DNA for the CDR3: TGTGCCAGCAGCGTAGATGAAGCGGGAGTGTCCAAAAACATTCAGTACTTC. Translated, it gives CASSVDEAGVSKNIQYF.

CDR3 in amino acids: CSVGAAYEQYF. Written as DNA, the CDR3 is TGCAGCGTTGGTGCGGCCTACGAGCAGTACTTC. V usage is TRBV29-1 and J usage is TRBJ2-7; D gene unclear. Trimming removed 4 bases from V and 2 bases from J, with 6 bases in between. The CDR3 is 11 amino acids. Germline V gene lookup returns CDR1 SQVTM and CDR2 ANQGSEA.

The chain combines TRBV13 with TRBJ2-2; no clear D gene. CDR1 and CDR2 from the germline V gene are PRHDT and FYEKMQ (reference sequence). This CDR3 comprises 12 residues. With 5 bases removed from V and 7 bases from J, the gap between germline ends came to 8 bases. The DNA of the CDR3 is TGTGCCAGCAGCATACAAGACGGGGAGCTGTTTTTT. Translated: CASSIQDGELFF. The entire variable domain, with the rest obtained from reference TRBV13 and TRBJ2-2, is as follows: AAGVIQSPRHLIKEKRETATLKCYPIPRHDTVYWYQQGPGQDPQFLISFYEKMQSDKGSIPDRFSAQQFSDYHSELNMSSLELGDSALYFCASSIQDGELFFGEGSRLTVL.

The V gene is TRBV12-3 or TRBV12-4, the J gene TRBJ2-5; 8 bases match TRBD1. Unmatched junction bases numbered 6, after V lost 6 bases and J lost 0 bases. The CDR3 contains 15 residues. This CDR3 is CASRTLGQDQETQYF. The CDR3 DNA reads TGTGCCAGCAGAACCCTGGGACAGGACCAAGAGACCCAGTACTTC.

The genes are TRBV5-1 and TRBJ1-1, with D unresolved. Germline V lookup: CDR1 SGHRS, CDR2 YFSETQ. The CDR3 is made up of 15 amino acids. Trimming took 0 bases from V and 3 from J, leaving 12 bases between them. Here the CDR3 reads CASSLGWGLDTEAFF. CDR3 sequence (DNA): TGCGCCAGCAGCTTGGGGTGGGGATTGGACACTGAAGCTTTCTTT.

Turning to this clonotype: The junction differs from germline at one of its ends, possibly a read error. V gene TRBV4-1 combines with J gene TRBJ1-5; TRBD1 might be the D (6 bases). In germline, CDR1 is MGHRA, CDR2 YSYEKL. CDR3 size: 20 residues. In DNA, the CDR3 is TGCGCCAGCAGTCAAGAAATGGTACAGGGTCCACCCCACTGGAATCAGCCCCAGCATTTT. The encoded protein is CASSQEMVQGPPHWNQPQHF.

This clonotype was picked up one time. This chain links TRBV4-1 with TRBJ2-5; TRBD2 matches at 8 bases. The J segment lost 1 base and the V segment lost 0 bases, leaving 4 bases of the junction unmatched. The CDR3 is made up of 16 amino acids. CDR1 is MGHRA, CDR2 YSYEKL, per germline. CDR3 in DNA: TGCGCCAGCAGCCAAGATCTCCGGGGGGGCCAAGAGACCCAGTACTTC. It encodes CASSQDLRGGQETQYF.

The V call is TRBV5-1, the J call TRBJ1-2; D is possibly TRBD1 (5 bases). This CDR3 is 14 amino acids long. CDR1 is SGHRS, CDR2 YFSETQ, per germline. With 0 bases removed from V and 6 bases from J, the gap between germline ends came to 12 bases. For the CDR3, the DNA is TGCGCCAGCAGCTTGGGGCAGGGCGAGGATGGCTACACCTTC. Protein: CASSLGQGEDGYTF.

As to this clonotype: At one boundary the junction diverges from the germline segment, which might be a read error. The chain uses TRBV7-7 and TRBJ2-1; weak D call: TRBD1 (9 bases). The CDR3 has 19 residues. Germline V gives CDR1 SSHAT, CDR2 FNYEAQ (reference sequence). CDR3 nucleotides: TGTGCTAGCAGCAAAGGACAGGGGCCAAGCGGGAGCTCCTACAATGAGCAGTTCTTC. Translation gives CASSKGQGPSGSSYNEQFF.

This clonotype was recorded only once. The J gene is TRBJ2-5, the V gene TRBV6-1, with 7 positions matching TRBD2. V was pared by 6 bases and J by 4 bases, with 17 bases of the junction left unmatched. Germline V CDR1 and CDR2: MNHNS, SASEGT. The CDR3 totals 17 residues. This CDR3 is CASSPGWVGERGETQYF. CDR3 coding DNA: TGTGCCAGCAGCCCTGGGTGGGTGGGGGAGCGGGGAGAGACCCAGTACTTC.

The chain employs TRBV19 and TRBJ2-1, with 12 bases aligning to TRBD2. Trimming removed 4 bases from V and 0 bases from J; junction bases left unmatched: 7. The germline CDR1 and CDR2 sequences are LNHDA and SQIVND (reference sequence). This CDR3 spans 18 amino acids. The CDR3: CASSNRLAGASSYNEQFF. The CDR3 DNA reads TGTGCCAGTAGTAACCGACTAGCGGGAGCTAGCTCCTACAATGAGCAGTTCTTC.

This clonotype is a singleton in its sample. V usage is TRBV5-5 and J usage is TRBJ2-6; D may correspond to TRBD1 or TRBD2 (5 bases each). The V gene's germline CDR1 is SGHKS and CDR2 YYEKEE (reference sequence). Trimming shortened V by 0 bases and J by 1 base, and 20 bases separated the two germline ends. The CDR3 totals 20 residues. Here the CDR3 reads CASSLGPGDLYLSGANVLTF. The CDR3 DNA reads as TGTGCCAGCAGCTTGGGGCCCGGGGACCTCTATTTATCTGGGGCCAACGTCCTGACTTTC. Supplemented by reference TRBV5-5 and TRBJ2-6, the full variable domain reads DAGVTQSPTHLIKTRGQQVTLRCSPISGHKSVSWYQQVLGQGPQFIFQYYEKEERGRGNFPDRFSARQFPNYSSELNVNALLLGDSALYLCASSLGPGDLYLSGANVLTFGAGSRLTVL.

The chain carries TRBV10-3 and TRBJ2-1; a possible D gene is TRBD1 (6 bases). Per the germline V gene, CDR1 is ENHRY and CDR2 is SYGVKD. The CDR3 is made up of 12 amino acids. V lost 9 bases and J lost 7, with 13 bases in between. In DNA, the CDR3 is TGTGCCATACTAGGACAGAGGAATGAGCAGTTCTTC. Its translation is CAILGQRNEQFF.

V usage is TRBV24-1 and J usage is TRBJ1-5, with TRBD1 matching over 7 bases. Per the germline V gene, CDR1 is KGHDR and CDR2 is SFDVKD. The CDR3 loop spans 16 amino acids. With 4 bases clipped from V and 0 bases from J, the junction kept 5 bases outside the gene matches. The CDR3 loop is CATSDRDSHSNQPQHF. The CDR3 bases are TGTGCCACCAGTGACCGGGACAGCCATAGCAATCAGCCCCAGCATTTT.

Here the CDR3 reads CASSIDAGGNEQYF. In DNA, the CDR3 is TGTGCCAGTAGTATTGATGCAGGAGGGAACGAGCAGTACTTC. The chain is built from TRBV19 and TRBJ2-7, with D maybe TRBD2 (6 bases). The CDR3 has 14 residues. V was shortened by 3 bases and J by 5 bases, with 14 bases between the two germline ends. Germline CDR1 LNHDA, CDR2 SQIVND (reference sequence).

The CDR3 nucleotides read TGTGCCAGCACCGTACAGGGGATTGCCTACGAGCAGTACTTC. Protein sequence: CASTVQGIAYEQYF. The rearrangement joins TRBV12-3 or TRBV12-4 to TRBJ2-7, with 7 bases matching TRBD1. The CDR3 consists of 14 residues. The J segment lost 2 bases and the V segment lost 7 bases, leaving 8 bases of the junction unmatched.

This clonotype has only a few counts. This rearrangement joins TRBV6-5 to TRBJ2-6, with D possibly TRBD1 on 6 matching bases. The CDR3 extends over 16 amino acids. V dropped 2 bases and J dropped 8 bases, with 16 bases sitting between them. The germline V gene has CDR1 MNHEY and CDR2 SVGAGI. CDR3 sequence: CASSYVKGVESNVLTF. In DNA form, the CDR3 reads TGTGCCAGCAGTTACGTTAAGGGGGTTGAATCCAACGTCCTGACTTTC.

This rearrangement joins TRBV6-5 to TRBJ2-7, with 7 positions matching TRBD1. After removal of 0 bases from V and 2 bases from J, the junction contained 7 bases not matched to a gene. Germline CDR1 MNHEY, CDR2 SVGAGI. The CDR3 has 16 amino acids. CDR3 DNA: TGTGCCAGCAGTTACTCTGTGACAGGGTATACCTACGAGCAGTACTTC. Protein product: CASSYSVTGYTYEQYF.